The clone carrying this T cell receptor (beta chain) was counted between two and nine times. Its cognate antigen is unknown. Germline CDR1 reads LNHNV; CDR2 reads YYDKDF (reference sequence). The ends were cut back, 0 bases at V and 2 bases at J, with 6 bases in the middle. CDR3 length: 14 residues. The Oncomine TCR Beta short-read assay was applied to DNA of cultured CD4+ T cells. TCRdb fed the PCR reads into MiXCR, producing one record per CDR3 protein. The sample includes 10,000 to 15,000 distinct CDR3 sequences, roughly a third of them seen just once. The entry originates in a study of vaccination and CD4 T cells after COVID-19. Turning to the study itself: The convalescent group had six males, four females, seven Caucasians, two Asians, one multiracial. Researchers treated cells with overlapping spike peptides taken from SARS-CoV-2, HCoV-NL63, HCoV-OC43 and HCoV-229E.

The study, taken as a whole, reports: Post-vaccination, and not before, a median approximately 86% of reactive clones appeared in convalescent patients.

Treatment meaning: roughly 11-day PBMC culture with coronavirus spike peptide pools or control peptides (ViraFEST assay). Healthy recipients of the vaccine lacked prior SARS-CoV-2 infection, as demonstrated by nucleocapsid antibodies that were negative both before and after vaccination. The sample here was CD4+ T cells from blood, cultured in vitro, taken before SARS-CoV-2 vaccination. This clonotype originated in a human donor who received a COVID-19 vaccine. This sequence joins TRBV15 and TRBJ2-3; the D is unclear. CDR3: CATSREGSTDTQYF. CDR3 DNA sequence: TGTGCCACCAGCAGAGAGGGCTCCACAGATACGCAGTATTTT.